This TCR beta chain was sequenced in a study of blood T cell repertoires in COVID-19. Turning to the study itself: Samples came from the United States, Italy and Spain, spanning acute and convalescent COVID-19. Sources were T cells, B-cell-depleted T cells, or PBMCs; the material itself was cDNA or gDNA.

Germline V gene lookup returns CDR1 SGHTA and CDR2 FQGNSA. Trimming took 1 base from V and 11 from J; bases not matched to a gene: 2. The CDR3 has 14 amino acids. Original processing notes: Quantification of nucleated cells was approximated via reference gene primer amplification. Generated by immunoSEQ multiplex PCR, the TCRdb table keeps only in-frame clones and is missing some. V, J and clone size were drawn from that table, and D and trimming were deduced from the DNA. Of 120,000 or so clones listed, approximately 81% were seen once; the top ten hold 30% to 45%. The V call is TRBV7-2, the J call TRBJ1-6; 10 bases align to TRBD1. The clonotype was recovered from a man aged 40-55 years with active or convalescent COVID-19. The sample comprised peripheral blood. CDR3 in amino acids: CASSLVGQGTPLHF. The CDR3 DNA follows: TGTGCCAGCAGCTTAGTGGGACAGGGGACACCCCTCCACTTT.